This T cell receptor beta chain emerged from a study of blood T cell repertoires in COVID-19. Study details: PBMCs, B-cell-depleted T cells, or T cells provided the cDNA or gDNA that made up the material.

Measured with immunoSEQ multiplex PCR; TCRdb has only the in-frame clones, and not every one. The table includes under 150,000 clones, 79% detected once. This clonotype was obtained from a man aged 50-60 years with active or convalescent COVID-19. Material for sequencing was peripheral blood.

The CDR3 here is CASSLTAGYNEQFF. DNA for the CDR3: TGTGCCAGCAGCTTAACTGCGGGGTACAATGAGCAGTTCTTC. V gene TRBV11-3 combines with J gene TRBJ2-1; weak D call: TRBD2 (6 bases). V was pared by 2 bases and J by 4 bases, with 9 bases between. Looked up from germline, CDR1 is SGHNT and CDR2 is YENEEA. The CDR3 length is 14 residues.